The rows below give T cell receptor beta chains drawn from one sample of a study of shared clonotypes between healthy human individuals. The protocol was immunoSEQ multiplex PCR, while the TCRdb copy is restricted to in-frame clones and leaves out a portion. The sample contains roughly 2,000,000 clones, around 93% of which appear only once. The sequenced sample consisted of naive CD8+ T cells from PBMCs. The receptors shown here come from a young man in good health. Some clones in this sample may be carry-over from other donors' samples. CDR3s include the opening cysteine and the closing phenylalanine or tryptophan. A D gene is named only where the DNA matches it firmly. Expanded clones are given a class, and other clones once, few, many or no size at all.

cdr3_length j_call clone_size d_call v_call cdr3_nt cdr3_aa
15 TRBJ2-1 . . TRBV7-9 TGTGCCAGCAGCTTAGAGACAGGACTATACAATGAGCAGTTCTTC CASSLETGLYNEQFF
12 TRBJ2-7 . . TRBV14 TGTGCCAGCAGCCTACAAGGATACGAGCAGTACTTC CASSLQGYEQYF
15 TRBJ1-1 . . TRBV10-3 TGTGCCATCAGTGACTCTTTCCGGGGCGCCACTGAAGCTTTCTTT CAISDSFRGATEAFF
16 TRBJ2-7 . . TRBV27 TGTGCCAGCAGTCCCTCGTCCGGGCAGCTGACCTACGAGCAGTACTTC CASSPSSGQLTYEQYF
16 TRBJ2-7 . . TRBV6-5 TGTGCCAGCAGTTACTCTGGCGCATGGGATATGGACGAGCAGTACTTC CASSYSGAWDMDEQYF
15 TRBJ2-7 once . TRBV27 TGTGCCAGCAGTTTATCGCGGGACAGCATCAACGAGCAGTACTTC CASSLSRDSINEQYF
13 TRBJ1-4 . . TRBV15 TGTGCCACCAGCAGAGTGTCCCCTGAAAAACTGTTTTTT CATSRVSPEKLFF
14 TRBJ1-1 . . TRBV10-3 TGTGCCATCAGACCCCTGACTGGACTCACTGAAGCTTTCTTT CAIRPLTGLTEAFF
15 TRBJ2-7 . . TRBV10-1 TGCGCCAGCAGTGAGTCGAACACACTAGGCCGCGAGCAGTACTTC CASSESNTLGREQYF
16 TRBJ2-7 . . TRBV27 TGTGCCAGCAGCCCCTCCTCGGCGACTCGAAACTACGAGCAGTACTTC CASSPSSATRNYEQYF
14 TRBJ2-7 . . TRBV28 TGTGCCAGCACCTATAACTTAGGGGTCTACGAGCAGTACTTC CASTYNLGVYEQYF
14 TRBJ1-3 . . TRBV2 TGTGCCAGTTCAAACGACACCTCTGGAAACACCATATATTTT CASSNDTSGNTIYF
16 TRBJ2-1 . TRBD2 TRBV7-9 TGTGCCAGCAGCCTGGGGCTAGCGGGCTCCTACAATGAGCAGTTCTTC CASSLGLAGSYNEQFF
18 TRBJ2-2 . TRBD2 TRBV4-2 TGTGCCAGCAGCCAAGATCAACTAGCGGGAGGGAACACCGGGGAGCTGTTTTTT CASSQDQLAGGNTGELFF
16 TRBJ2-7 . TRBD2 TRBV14 TGTGCCAGCAGCCACCGGACTAGCGGGAGGAGCTACGAGCAGTACTTC CASSHRTSGRSYEQYF
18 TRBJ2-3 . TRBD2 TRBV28 TGTGCCAGCACCAGCGGACCGGGACTAGCAGGACTCACAGATACGCAGTATTTT CASTSGPGLAGLTDTQYF
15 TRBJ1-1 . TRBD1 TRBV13 TGTGCCAGCAGCCCGGGACAGTTTTTGAACACTGAAGCTTTCTTT CASSPGQFLNTEAFF
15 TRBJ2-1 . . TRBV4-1 TGCGCCAGCAGCCACATTTCTCCTTCCTACAATGAGCAGTTCTTC CASSHISPSYNEQFF
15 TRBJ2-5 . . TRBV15 TGTGCCACCAGCCACGGACTTCCGACACAAGAGACCCAGTACTTC CATSHGLPTQETQYF
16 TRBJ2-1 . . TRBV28 TGTGCCAGCAGTCCTAGGTGGCTGGAAAATGCCAATGAGCAGTTCTTC CASSPRWLENANEQFF
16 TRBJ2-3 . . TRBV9 TGTGCCAGCAGCGTAGTGCTTAGCGGAAACACAGATACGCAGTATTTT CASSVVLSGNTDTQYF
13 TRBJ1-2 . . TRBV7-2 TGTGCCAGCAGACTAACCACAGGGCCTGGCTACACCTTC CASRLTTGPGYTF
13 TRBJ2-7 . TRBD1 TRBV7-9 TGTGCCAGCAGCAACCGACAGGGCATCGAGCAGTACTTC CASSNRQGIEQYF
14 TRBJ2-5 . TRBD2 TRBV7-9 TGTGCCAGCAAAGCGGGACTAGATATCGCGACCCAGTACTTC CASKAGLDIATQYF